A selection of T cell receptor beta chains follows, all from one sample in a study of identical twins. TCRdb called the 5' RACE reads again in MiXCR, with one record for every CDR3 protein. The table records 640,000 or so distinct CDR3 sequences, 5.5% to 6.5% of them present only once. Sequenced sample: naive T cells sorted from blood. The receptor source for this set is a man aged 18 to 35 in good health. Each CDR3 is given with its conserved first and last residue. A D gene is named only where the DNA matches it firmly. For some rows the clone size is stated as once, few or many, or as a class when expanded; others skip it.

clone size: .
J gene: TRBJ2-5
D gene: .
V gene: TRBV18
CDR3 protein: CASSVGLTETQYF
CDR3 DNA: TGTGCCAGCTCAGTGGGTTTAACGGAGACCCAGTACTTC

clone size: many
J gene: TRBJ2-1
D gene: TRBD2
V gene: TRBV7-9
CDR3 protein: CAHGGSYNEQFF
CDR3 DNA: TGTGCCCACGGGGGGTCCTACAATGAGCAGTTCTTC

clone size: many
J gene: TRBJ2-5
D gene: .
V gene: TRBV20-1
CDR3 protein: CSALTATQYF
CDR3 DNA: TGCAGTGCCCTTACCGCGACCCAGTACTTC

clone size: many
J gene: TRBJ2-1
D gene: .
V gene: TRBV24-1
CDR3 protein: CATSDLGGGTSYNEQFF
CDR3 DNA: TGTGCCACCAGTGATTTAGGGGGAGGAACCTCCTACAATGAGCAGTTCTTC

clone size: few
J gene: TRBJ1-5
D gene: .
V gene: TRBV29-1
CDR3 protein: CSVPASHSNQPQHF
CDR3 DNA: TGCAGCGTTCCAGCGAGTCATAGCAATCAGCCCCAGCATTTT

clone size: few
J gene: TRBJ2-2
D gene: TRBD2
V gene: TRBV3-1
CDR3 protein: CASSQGTSGRRAGELFF
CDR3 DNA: TGTGCCAGCAGCCAAGGGACTAGCGGGAGGCGGGCCGGGGAGCTGTTTTTT

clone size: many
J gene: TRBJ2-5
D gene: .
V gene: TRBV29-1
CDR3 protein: CSVRAAGETQYF
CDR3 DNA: TGCAGCGTTCGTGCGGCTGGGGAGACCCAGTACTTC

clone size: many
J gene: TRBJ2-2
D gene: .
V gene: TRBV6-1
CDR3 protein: CASSPGVTGELFF
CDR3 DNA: TGTGCCAGCAGTCCTGGCGTGACCGGGGAGCTGTTTTTT

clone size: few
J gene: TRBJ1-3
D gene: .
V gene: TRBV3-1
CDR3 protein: CASSPSVGGSGNTIYF
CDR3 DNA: TGTGCCAGCAGCCCCTCGGTCGGGGGGAGCGGAAACACCATATATTTT

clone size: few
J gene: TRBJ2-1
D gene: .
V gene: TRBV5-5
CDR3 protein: CASSTGVGYEQFF
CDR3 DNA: TGTGCCAGCAGCACCGGGGTCGGATATGAGCAGTTCTTC

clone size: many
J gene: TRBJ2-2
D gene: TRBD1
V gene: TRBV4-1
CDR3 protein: CASSRGQGANTGELFF
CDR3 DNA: TGCGCCAGCAGCCGAGGACAGGGCGCGAACACCGGGGAGCTGTTTTTT

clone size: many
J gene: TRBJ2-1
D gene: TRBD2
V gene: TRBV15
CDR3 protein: CATSRELAGIGEQFF
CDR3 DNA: TGTGCCACCAGCAGAGAACTAGCGGGAATCGGTGAGCAGTTCTTC

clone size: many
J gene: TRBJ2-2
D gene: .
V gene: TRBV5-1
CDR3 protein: CASSLDRRENTGELFF
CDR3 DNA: TGCGCCAGCAGCTTGGACAGGCGGGAGAACACCGGGGAGCTGTTTTTT

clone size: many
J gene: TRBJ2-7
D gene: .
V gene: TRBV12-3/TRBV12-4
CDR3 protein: CASSLSILSYEQYF
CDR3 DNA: TGTGCCAGCAGTTTGTCAATTCTCTCCTACGAGCAGTACTTC

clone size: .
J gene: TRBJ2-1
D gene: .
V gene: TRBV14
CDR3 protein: CASSQDPGDSYNEQFF
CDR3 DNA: TGTGCCAGCAGCCAAGACCCGGGGGACTCCTACAATGAGCAGTTCTTC

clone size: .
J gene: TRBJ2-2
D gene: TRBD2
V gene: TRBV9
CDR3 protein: CASSGGGLAGAGTGELFF
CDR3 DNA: TGTGCCAGCAGCGGAGGGGGACTAGCGGGAGCTGGAACCGGGGAGCTGTTTTTT

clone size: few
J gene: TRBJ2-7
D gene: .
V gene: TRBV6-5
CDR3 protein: CASSYEGAYEQYF
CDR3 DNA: TGTGCCAGCAGCTACGAGGGGGCCTACGAGCAGTACTTC

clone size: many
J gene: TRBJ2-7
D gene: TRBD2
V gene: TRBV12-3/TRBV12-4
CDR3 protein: CASRLAGGRGEQYF
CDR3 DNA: TGTGCCAGCAGACTAGCGGGAGGTCGTGGGGAGCAGTACTTC

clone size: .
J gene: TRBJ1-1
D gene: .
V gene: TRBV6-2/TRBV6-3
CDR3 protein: CASTHNRAGNTEAFF
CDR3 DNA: TGTGCCAGCACCCATAACAGGGCGGGGAACACTGAAGCTTTCTTT

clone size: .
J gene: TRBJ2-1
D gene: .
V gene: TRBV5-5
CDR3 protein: CASSLEFLVNDEQFF
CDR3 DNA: TGTGCCAGCAGCTTGGAATTTCTAGTCAACGATGAGCAGTTCTTC

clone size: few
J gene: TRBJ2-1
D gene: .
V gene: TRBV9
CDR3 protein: CASSLSARSYNEQFF
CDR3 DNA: TGTGCCAGCAGCTTGTCTGCTCGTTCCTACAATGAGCAGTTCTTC

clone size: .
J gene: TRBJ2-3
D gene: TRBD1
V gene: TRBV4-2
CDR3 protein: CASSQDRTGGFGDTQYF
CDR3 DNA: TGTGCCAGCAGCCAAGACCGGACAGGGGGCTTCGGAGATACGCAGTATTTT

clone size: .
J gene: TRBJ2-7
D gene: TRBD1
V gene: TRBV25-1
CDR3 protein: CASSEYPIRDRGDEQYF
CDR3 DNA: TGTGCCAGCAGTGAATATCCCATTCGGGACAGGGGCGACGAGCAGTACTTC

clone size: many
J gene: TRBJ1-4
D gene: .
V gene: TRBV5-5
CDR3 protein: CASSLNPYQGEKLFF
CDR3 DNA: TGTGCCAGCAGCCTCAATCCTTACCAAGGGGAAAAACTGTTTTTT

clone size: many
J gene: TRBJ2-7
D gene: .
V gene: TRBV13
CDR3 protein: CASTITGGKGEQYF
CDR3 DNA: TGTGCCAGCACAATCACGGGCGGGAAGGGGGAGCAGTACTTC

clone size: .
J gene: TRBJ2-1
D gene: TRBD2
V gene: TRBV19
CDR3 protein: CASSIWTSGSYNEQFF
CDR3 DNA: TGTGCCAGTAGTATCTGGACTAGCGGGAGCTACAATGAGCAGTTCTTC

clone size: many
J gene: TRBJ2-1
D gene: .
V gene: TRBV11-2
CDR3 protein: CASSPSRVTYNEQFF
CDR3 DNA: TGTGCCAGCAGCCCGTCGAGGGTCACCTACAATGAGCAGTTCTTC

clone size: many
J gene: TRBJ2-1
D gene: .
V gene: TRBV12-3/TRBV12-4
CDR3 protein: CASSGVRNEQFF
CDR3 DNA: TGTGCCAGCAGTGGAGTAAGGAATGAGCAGTTCTTC

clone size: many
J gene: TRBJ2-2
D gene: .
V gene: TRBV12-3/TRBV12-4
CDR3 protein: CASSDFTGELFF
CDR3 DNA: TGTGCCAGCAGTGATTTCACCGGGGAGCTGTTTTTT

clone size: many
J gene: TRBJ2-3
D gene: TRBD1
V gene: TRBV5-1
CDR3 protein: CASSPGTGVTDTQYF
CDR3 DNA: TGCGCCAGCAGCCCGGGGACAGGGGTGACAGATACGCAGTATTTT

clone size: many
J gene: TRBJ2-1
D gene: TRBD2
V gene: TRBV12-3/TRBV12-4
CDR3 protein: CASSFREGSQFYNEQFF
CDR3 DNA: TGTGCCAGCAGTTTCAGGGAGGGCTCCCAGTTCTACAATGAGCAGTTCTTC

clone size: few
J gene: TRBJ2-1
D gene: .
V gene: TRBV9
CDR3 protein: CASSVGLVNEQFF
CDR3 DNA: TGTGCCAGCAGCGTGGGACTTGTAAATGAGCAGTTCTTC

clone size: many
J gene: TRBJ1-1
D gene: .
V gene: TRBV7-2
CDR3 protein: CASSVLSTEAFF
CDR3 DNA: TGTGCCAGCAGCGTCCTTAGCACTGAAGCTTTCTTT

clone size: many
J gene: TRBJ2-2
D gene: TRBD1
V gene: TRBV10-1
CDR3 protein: CASSEGQGNTGELFF
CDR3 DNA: TGCGCCAGCAGCGAGGGACAGGGAAACACCGGGGAGCTGTTTTTT

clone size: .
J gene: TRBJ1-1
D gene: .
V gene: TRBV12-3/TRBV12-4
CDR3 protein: CASTWGTEAFF
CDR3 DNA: TGTGCCAGCACATGGGGCACTGAAGCTTTCTTT

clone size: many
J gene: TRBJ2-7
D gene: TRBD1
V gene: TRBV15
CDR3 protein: CATSPRDRPTYEQYF
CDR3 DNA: TGTGCCACCAGCCCCCGGGACAGGCCTACCTACGAGCAGTACTTC

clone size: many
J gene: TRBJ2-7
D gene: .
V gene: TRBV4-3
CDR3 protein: CASSQANGQNYEQYF
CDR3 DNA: TGCGCCAGCAGCCAAGCTAATGGACAGAACTACGAGCAGTACTTC

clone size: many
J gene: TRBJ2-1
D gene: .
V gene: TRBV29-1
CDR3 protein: CSVDNRGNEQFF
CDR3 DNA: TGCAGCGTGGACAATAGGGGAAATGAGCAGTTCTTC

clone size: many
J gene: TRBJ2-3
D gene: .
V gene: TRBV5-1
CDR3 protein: CASSPTTRSGADTQYF
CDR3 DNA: TGCGCCAGCAGCCCTACAACCCGGTCTGGTGCGGATACGCAGTATTTT

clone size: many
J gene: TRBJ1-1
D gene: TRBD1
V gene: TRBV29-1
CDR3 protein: CSVEIFLGQGDEAFF
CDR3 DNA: TGCAGCGTTGAAATATTTCTGGGACAGGGCGATGAAGCTTTCTTT

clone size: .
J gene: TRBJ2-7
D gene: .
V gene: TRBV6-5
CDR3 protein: CASSYSVQAYEQYF
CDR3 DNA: TGTGCCAGCAGTTACTCGGTTCAGGCCTACGAGCAGTACTTC

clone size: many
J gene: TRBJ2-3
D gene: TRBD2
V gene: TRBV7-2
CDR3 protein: CASSLDGLAATDTQYF
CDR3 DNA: TGTGCCAGCAGCTTGGATGGACTAGCAGCCACAGATACGCAGTATTTT

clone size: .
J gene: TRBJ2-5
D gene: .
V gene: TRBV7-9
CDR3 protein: CASSHHTSQETQYF
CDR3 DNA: TGTGCCAGCAGCCACCATACCTCCCAAGAGACCCAGTACTTC

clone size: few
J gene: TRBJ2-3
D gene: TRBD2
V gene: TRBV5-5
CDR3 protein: CASSWGPGLAASTDTQYF
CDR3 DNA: TGTGCCAGCAGCTGGGGCCCGGGACTAGCGGCTAGCACAGATACGCAGTATTTT

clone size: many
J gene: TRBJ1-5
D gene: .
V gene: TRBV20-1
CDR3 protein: CSARRPNQPQHF
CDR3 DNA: TGCAGTGCCCGGAGACCCAATCAGCCCCAGCATTTT

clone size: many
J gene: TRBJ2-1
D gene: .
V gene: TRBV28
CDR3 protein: CASKQGYYNEQFF
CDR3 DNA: TGTGCCAGCAAACAGGGCTACTACAATGAGCAGTTCTTC

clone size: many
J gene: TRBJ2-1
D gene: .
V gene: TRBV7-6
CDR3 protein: CASSLMLASQQFF
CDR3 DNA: TGTGCCAGCAGCTTAATGTTGGCAAGTCAGCAGTTCTTC